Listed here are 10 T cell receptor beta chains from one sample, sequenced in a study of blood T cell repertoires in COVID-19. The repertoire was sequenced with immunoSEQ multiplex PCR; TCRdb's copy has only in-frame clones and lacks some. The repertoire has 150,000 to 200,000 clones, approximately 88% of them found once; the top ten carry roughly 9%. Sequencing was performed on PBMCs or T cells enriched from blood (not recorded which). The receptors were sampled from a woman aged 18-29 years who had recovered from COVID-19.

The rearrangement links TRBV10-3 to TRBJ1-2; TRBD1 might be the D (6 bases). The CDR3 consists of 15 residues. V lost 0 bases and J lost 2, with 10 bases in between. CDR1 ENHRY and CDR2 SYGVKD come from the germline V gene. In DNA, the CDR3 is TGTGCCATCAGTGAGTCGGACCAGGGGAACTATGGCTACACCTTC. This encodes CAISESDQGNYGYTF.

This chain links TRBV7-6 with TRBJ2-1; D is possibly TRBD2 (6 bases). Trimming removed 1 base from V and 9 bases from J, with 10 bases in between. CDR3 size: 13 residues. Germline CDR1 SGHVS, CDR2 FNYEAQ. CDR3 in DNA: TGTGCCAGCAGCTTAGTGGCCGGGAGTGAGCAGTTCTTC. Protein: CASSLVAGSEQFF.

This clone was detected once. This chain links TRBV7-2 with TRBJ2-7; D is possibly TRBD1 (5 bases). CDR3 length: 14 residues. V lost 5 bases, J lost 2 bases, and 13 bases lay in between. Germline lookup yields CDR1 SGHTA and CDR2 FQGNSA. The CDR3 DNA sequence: TGTGCCAGCAGCATATCAAGGGGAACCTACGAGCAGTACTTC. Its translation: CASSISRGTYEQYF.

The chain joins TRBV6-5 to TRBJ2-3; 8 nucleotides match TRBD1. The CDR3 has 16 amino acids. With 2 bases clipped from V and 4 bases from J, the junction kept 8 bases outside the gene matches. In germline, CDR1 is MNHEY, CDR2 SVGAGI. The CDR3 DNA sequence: TGTGCCAGCAGTTACCGCCGGACAGGGCGACCAGATACGCAGTATTTT. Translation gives CASSYRRTGRPDTQYF.

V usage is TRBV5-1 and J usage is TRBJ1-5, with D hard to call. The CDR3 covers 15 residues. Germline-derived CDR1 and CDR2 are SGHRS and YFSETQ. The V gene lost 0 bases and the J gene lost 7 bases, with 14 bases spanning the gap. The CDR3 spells CASSLDPGKGQPQHF. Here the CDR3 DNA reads TGCGCCAGCAGCTTGGATCCCGGGAAAGGGCAGCCCCAGCATTTT.

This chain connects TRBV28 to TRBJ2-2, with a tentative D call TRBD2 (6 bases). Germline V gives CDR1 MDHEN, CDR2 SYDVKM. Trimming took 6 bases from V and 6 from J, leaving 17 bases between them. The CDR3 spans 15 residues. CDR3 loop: CASSQILRGAGELFF. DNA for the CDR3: TGTGCCAGCAGCCAGATACTTCGCGGGGCCGGGGAGCTGTTTTTT.

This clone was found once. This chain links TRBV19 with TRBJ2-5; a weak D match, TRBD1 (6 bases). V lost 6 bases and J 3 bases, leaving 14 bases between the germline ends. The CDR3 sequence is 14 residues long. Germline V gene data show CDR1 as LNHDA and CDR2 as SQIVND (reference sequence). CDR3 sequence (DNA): TGTGCCAGTAGCCGAGGGACAAGAGAAGAGACCCAGTACTTC. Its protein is CASSRGTREETQYF.

The CDR3 loop reads CASSLAPLRDNEQFF. The CDR3 bases are TGTGCCAGCAGCTTAGCGCCTTTGCGGGACAATGAGCAGTTCTTC. V is TRBV7-9 and J is TRBJ2-1; weak D call: TRBD2 (5 bases). Germline assignment: CDR1 SEHNR and CDR2 FQNEAQ (reference sequence). Trimming took 0 bases from V and 5 from J, leaving 11 bases between them. The CDR3 contains 15 residues.

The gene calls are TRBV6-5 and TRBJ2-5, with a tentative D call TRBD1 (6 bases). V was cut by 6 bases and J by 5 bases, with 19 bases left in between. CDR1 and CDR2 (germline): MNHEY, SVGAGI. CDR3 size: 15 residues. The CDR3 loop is CASRTGQLLGETQYF. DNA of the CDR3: TGTGCCAGCAGAACAGGACAGCTCCTCGGGGAGACCCAGTACTTC.

The CDR3 bases are TGTGCCAGCAGCCCCCGGTTGGGTAGCGGGGGGGGGAACGAGCAGTACTTC. It encodes CASSPRLGSGGGNEQYF. The chain recombines TRBV7-6 with TRBJ2-7; TRBD2 agrees at 11 bases. J gave up 5 bases and V 5 bases, and 14 bases lay outside the gene matches. Germline V CDR1 and CDR2: SGHVS, FNYEAQ. The CDR3 covers 17 residues.